This record covers a single T cell receptor (beta chain). The sample is drawn from a study of T cells after somatic rescue of genetic block. Libraries were prepared by immunoSEQ multiplex PCR; TCRdb keeps only in-frame clonotypes and omits some of them. The repertoire holds about 88,000 clones, with around 89% as singletons. CDR3 length equals 15 residues. The V end was cut by 0 bases, the J end by 2 bases, with 12 bases between. Germline loops: CDR1 SGDLS, CDR2 YYNGEE. The sample comprised peripheral blood mononuclear cells (PBMCs). V gene TRBV9 combines with J gene TRBJ2-7; D unresolved. The clonotype originates from a woman under 30. CDR3 protein: CASSVDQRAAYEQYF. The CDR3, as DNA: TGTGCCAGCAGCGTAGACCAGAGAGCCGCCTACGAGCAGTACTTC. The whole variable domain, remainder taken from reference TRBV9 and TRBJ2-7, is DSGVTQTPKHLITATGQRVTLRCSPRSGDLSVYWYQQSLDQGLQFLIQYYNGEERAKGNILERFSAQQFPDLHSELNLSSLELGDSALYFCASSVDQRAAYEQYFGPGTRLTVT.